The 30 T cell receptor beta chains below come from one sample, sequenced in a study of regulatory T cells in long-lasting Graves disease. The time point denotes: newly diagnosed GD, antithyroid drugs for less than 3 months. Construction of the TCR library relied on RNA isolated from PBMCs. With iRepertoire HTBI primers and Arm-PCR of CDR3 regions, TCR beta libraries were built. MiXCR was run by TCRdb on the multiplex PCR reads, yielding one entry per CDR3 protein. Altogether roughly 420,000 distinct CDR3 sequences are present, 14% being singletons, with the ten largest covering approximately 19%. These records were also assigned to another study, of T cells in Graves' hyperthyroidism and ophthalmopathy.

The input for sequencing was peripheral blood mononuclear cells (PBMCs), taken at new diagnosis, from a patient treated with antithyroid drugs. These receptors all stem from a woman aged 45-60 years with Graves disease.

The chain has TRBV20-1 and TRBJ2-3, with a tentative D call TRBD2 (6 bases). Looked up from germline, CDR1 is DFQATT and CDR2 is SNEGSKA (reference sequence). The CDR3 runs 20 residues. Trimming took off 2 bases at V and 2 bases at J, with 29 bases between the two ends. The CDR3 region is CSARPLGLAATPLSTDTQYF. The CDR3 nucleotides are TGCAGTGCTAGACCCTTGGGGTTAGCGGCTACCCCCCTGTCCACAGATACGCAGTATTTT.

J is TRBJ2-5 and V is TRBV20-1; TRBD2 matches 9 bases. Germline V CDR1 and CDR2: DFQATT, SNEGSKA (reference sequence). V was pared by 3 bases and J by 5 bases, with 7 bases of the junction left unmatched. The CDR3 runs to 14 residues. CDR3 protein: CSASSSGRHETQYF. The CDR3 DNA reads TGCAGTGCTAGTTCCAGCGGGAGGCACGAGACCCAGTACTTC.

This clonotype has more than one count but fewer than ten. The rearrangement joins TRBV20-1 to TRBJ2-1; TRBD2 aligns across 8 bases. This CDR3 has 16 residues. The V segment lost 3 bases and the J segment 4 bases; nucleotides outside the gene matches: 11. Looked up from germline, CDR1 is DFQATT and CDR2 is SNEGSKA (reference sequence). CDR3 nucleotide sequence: TGCAGTGCTAGCGGGTCGGCTAGCGGGTATTACAATGAGCAGTTCTTC. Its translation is CSASGSASGYYNEQFF.

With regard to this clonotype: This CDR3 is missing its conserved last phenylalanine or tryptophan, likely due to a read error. CDR3 nucleotide sequence: TGTGCCAGCAGCGTAGCTTCGGCCGACTCACATTGGGAATATAGCGATCAGCCCCAGCATGTT. It is translated as CASSVASADSHWEYSDQPQHV. V and J are TRBV9 and TRBJ1-5, with unresolved D. Germline V CDR1 and CDR2: SGDLS, YYNGEE. The CDR3 covers 21 residues.

The CDR3 DNA reads as TGTGCCACCAGCGGTCAAAACCAAGAGACCCAGTACTTC. Its translation: CATSGQNQETQYF. The chain uses TRBV24-1 and TRBJ2-5; D uncertain. Between the trimmed V and J ends, which lost 7 bases and 0 bases, there was a span of 8 bases. CDR1 is KGHDR and CDR2 is SFDVKD in the germline V gene. This CDR3 is 13 amino acids long.

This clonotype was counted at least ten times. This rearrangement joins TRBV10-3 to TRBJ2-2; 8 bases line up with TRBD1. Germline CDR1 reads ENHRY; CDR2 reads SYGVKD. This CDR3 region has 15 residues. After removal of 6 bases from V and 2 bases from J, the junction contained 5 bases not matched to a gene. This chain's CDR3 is CAIRPGTGNTGELFF. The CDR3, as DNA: TGTGCCATCAGACCCGGGACAGGAAACACCGGGGAGCTGTTTTTT.

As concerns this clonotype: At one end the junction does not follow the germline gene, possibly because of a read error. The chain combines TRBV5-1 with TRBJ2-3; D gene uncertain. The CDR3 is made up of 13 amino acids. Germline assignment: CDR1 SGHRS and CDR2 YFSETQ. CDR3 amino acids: CASSLDGTDAQYF. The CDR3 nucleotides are TGCGCCAGCAGCTTGGACGGTACAGATGCGCAGTATTTT.

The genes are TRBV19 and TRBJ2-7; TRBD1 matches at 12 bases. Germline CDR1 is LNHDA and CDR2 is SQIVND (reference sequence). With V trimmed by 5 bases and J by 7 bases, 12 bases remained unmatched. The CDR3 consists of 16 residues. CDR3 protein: CASSPGAGTGGWEQYF. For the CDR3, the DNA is TGTGCCAGTAGTCCTGGAGCCGGGACAGGGGGCTGGGAGCAGTACTTC.

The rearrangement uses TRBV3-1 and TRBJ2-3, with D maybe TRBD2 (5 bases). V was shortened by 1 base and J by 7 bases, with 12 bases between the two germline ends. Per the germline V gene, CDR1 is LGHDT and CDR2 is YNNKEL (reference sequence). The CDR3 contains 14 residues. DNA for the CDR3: TGTGCCAGCAGCCAAGGCGCGACTACCTATACGCAGTATTTT. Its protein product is CASSQGATTYTQYF.

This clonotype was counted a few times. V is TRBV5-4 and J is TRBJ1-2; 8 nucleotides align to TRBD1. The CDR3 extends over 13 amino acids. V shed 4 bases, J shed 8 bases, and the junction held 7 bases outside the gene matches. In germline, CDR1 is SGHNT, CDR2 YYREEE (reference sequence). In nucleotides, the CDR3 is TGTGCCAGCAGCGGACAGGGTTTCTGGGGCTACACCTTC. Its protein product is CASSGQGFWGYTF.

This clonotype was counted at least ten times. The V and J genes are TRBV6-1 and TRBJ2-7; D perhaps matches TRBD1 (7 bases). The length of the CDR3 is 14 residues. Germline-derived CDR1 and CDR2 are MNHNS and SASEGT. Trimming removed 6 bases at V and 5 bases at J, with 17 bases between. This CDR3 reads CASREGAFGDEQYF. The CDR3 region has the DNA TGTGCCAGCAGGGAGGGGGCATTCGGAGACGAGCAGTACTTC.

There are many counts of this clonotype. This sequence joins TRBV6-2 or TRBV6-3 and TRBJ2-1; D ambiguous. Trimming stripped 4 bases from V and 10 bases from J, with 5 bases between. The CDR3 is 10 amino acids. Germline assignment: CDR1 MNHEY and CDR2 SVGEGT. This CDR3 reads CASSSGEQFF. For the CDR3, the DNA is TGTGCCAGCAGTTCTGGGGAGCAGTTCTTC.

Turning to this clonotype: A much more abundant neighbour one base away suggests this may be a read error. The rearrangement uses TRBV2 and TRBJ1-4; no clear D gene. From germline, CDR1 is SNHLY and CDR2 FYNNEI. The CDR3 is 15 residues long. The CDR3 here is CASFRESAPNERLFF. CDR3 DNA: TGTGCCAGCTTCCGGGAGAGTGCGCCTAATGAAAGACTGTTTTTT.

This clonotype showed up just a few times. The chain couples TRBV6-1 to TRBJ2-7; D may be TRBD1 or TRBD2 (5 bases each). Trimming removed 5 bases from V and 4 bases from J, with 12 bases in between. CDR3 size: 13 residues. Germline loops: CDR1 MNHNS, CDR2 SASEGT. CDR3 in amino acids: CASSIGTAYEQYF. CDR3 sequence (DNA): TGTGCCAGCAGTATCGGGACCGCATACGAGCAGTACTTC.

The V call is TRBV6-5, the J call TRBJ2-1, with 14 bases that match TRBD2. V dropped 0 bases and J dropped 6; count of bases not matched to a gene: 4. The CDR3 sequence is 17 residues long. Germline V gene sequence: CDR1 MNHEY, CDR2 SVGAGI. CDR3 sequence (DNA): TGTGCCAGCAGTTACTCCGTTGGGACTAGCGGGAGCAATGAGCAGTTCTTC. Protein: CASSYSVGTSGSNEQFF.

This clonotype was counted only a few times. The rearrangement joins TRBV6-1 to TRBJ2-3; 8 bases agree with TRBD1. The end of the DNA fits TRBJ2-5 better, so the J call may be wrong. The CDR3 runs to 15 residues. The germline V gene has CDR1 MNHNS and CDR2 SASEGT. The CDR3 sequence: CASIQDRGRSETQYF. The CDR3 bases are TGTGCCAGCATCCAAGACAGGGGACGGTCAGAGACCCAGTACTTC.

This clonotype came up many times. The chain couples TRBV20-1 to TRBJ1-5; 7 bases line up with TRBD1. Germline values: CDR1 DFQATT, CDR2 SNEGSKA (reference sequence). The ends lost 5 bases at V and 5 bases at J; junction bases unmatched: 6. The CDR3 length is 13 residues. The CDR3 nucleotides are TGCAGTGCTGGCCTAGACAGGGATCAGCCCCAGCATTTT. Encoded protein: CSAGLDRDQPQHF.

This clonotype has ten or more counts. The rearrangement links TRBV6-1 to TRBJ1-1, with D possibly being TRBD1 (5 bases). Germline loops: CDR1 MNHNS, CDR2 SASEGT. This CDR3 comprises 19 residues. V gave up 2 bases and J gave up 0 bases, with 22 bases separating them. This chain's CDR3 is CASSESFGAPLYLNTEAFF. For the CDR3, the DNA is TGTGCCAGCAGTGAATCATTCGGGGCTCCTCTTTATTTGAACACTGAAGCTTTCTTT.

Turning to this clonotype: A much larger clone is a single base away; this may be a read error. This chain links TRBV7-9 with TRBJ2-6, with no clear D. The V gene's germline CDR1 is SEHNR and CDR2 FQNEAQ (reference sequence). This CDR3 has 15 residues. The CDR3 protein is CTSSLVVSGANVLTF. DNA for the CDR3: TGTACCAGCAGCTTAGTTGTCTCTGGGGCCAACGTCCTGACTTTC.

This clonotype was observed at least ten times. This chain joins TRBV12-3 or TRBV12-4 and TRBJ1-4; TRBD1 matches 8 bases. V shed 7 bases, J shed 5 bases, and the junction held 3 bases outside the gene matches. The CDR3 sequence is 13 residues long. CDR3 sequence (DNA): TGTGCCAGCACCCGGACAGGGAATGAAAAACTGTTTTTT. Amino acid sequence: CASTRTGNEKLFF.

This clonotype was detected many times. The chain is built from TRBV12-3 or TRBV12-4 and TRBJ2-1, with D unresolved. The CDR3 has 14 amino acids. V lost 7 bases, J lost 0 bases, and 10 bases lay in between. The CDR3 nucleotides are TGTGCCAGCATGGGCAGCCGCTCCTACAATGAGCAGTTCTTC. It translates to CASMGSRSYNEQFF.

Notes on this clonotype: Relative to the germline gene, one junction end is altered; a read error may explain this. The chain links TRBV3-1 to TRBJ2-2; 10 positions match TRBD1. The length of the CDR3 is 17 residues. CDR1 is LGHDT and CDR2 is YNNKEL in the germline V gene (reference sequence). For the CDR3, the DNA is TGTGCCATCAGCCCGAGGACAGGGGGGTTCTACACCGGGGAGCTGTTTTTT. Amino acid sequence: CAISPRTGGFYTGELFF.

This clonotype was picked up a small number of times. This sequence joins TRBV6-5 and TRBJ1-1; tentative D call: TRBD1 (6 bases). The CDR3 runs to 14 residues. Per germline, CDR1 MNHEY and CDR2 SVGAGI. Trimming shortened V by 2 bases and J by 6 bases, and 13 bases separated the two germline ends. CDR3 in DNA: TGTGCCAGCAGTTACCAGGGGAAAGACCCTGAAGCTTTCTTT. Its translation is CASSYQGKDPEAFF.

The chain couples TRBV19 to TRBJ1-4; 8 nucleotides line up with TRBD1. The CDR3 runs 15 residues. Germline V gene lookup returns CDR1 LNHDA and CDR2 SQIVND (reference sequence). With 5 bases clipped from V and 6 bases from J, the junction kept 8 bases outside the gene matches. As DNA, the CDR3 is TGTGCCAGTAGTCGGAAAACAGGGGGTGATGAAAAACTGTTTTTT. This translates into CASSRKTGGDEKLFF.

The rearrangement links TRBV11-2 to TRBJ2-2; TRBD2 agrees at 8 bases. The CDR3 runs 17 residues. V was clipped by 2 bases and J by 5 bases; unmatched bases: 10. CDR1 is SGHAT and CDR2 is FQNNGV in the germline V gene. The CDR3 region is CASSLFLSGRRTGELFF. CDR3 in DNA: TGTGCCAGCAGCTTATTTCTGAGCGGGAGAAGGACCGGGGAGCTGTTTTTT.

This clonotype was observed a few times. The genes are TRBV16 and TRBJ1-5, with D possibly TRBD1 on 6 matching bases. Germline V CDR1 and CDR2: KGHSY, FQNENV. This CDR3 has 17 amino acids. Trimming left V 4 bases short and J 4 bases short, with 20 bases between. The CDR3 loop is CASSPYATGVVNQPQHF. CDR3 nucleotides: TGTGCCAGCAGCCCCTATGCGACAGGCGTAGTTAATCAGCCCCAGCATTTT. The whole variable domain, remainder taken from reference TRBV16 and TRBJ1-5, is GEEVAQTPKHLVRGEGQKAKLYCAPIKGHSYVFWYQQVLKNEFKFLISFQNENVFDETGMPKERFSAKCLPNSPCSLEIQATKLEDSAVYFCASSPYATGVVNQPQHFGDGTRLSIL.

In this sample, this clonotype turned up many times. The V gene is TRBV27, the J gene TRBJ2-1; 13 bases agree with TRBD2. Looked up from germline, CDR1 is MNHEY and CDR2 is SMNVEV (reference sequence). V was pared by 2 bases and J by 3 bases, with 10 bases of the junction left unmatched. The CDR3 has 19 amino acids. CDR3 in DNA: TGTGCCAGCAGTTTAGGGACTAGCGGGACCAACTACTACTACAATGAGCAGTTCTTC. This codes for CASSLGTSGTNYYYNEQFF.

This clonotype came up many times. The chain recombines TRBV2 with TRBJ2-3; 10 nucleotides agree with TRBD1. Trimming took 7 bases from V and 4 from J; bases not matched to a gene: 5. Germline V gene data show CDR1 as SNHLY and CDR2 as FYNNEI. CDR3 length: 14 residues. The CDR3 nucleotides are TGTGCCAGCACCGGACAGGGGGTCGCAGATACGCAGTATTTT. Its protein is CASTGQGVADTQYF.

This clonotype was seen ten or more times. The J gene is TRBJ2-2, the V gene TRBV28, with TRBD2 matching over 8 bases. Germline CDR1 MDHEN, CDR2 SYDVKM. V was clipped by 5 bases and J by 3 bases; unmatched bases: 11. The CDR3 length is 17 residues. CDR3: CASSGREGLADTGELFF. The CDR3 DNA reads TGTGCCAGCAGTGGACGGGAGGGCCTCGCGGACACCGGGGAGCTGTTTTTT.

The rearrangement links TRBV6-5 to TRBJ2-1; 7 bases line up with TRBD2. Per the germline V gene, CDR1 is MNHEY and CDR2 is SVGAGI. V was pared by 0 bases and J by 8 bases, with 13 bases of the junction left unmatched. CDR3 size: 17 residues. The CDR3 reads CASSYSIPGLLGDEQFF. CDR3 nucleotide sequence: TGTGCCAGCAGTTACTCGATACCGGGACTATTGGGAGATGAGCAGTTCTTC.